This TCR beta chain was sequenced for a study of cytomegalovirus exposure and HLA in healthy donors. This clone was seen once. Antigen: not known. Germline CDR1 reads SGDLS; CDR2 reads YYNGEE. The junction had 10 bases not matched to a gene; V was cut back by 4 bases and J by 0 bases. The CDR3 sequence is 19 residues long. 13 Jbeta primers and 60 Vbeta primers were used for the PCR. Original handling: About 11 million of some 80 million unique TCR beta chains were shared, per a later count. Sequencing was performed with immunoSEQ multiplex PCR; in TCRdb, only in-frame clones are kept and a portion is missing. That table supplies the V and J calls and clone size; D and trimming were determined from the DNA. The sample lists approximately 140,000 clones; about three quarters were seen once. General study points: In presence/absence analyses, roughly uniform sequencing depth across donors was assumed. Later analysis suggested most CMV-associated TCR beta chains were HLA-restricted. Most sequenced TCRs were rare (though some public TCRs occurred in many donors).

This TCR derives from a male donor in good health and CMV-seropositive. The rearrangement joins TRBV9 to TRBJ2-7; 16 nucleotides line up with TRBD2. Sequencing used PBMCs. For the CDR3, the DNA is TGTGCCAGCAGCCCAACGGGACTAGCGGGAGGGCTGAGCTCCTACGAGCAGTACTTC. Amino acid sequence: CASSPTGLAGGLSSYEQYF. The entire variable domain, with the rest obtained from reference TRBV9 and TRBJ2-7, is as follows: DSGVTQTPKHLITATGQRVTLRCSPRSGDLSVYWYQQSLDQGLQFLIQYYNGEERAKGNILERFSAQQFPDLHSELNLSSLELGDSALYFCASSPTGLAGGLSSYEQYFGPGTRLTVT.